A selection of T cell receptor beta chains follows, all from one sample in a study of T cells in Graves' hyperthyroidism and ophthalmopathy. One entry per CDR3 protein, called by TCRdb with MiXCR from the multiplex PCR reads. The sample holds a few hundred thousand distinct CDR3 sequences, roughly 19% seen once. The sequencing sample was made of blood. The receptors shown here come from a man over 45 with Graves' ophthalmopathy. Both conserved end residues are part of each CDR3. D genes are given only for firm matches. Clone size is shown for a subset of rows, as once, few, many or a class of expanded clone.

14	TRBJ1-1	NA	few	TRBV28	TGTGCCAGCACCGAACAGGCTCAGTACACTGAAGCTTTCTTT	CASTEQAQYTEAFF
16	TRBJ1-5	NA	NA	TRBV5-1	TGCGCCAGCAGCTTGGACGGAGGGGTGAGCAATCAGCCCCAGCATTTT	CASSLDGGVSNQPQHF
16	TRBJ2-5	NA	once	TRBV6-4	TGTGCCAGCAGTTACTCTGAGGGGTCGGGGCAAGAGACCCAGTACTTC	CASSYSEGSGQETQYF
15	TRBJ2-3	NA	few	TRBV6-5	TGTGCCAGCAGTTACAGGCCGACTACTAGCGATACGCAGTATTTT	CASSYRPTTSDTQYF
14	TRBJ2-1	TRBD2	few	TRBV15	TGTGCCACCAGCAGACGGACTAGCAGGCATGAGCAGTTCTTC	CATSRRTSRHEQFF
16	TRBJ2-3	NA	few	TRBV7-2	TGTGCCAGCAGCTTAGGTGGGGGGTGGGTCACAGATACGCAGTATTTT	CASSLGGGWVTDTQYF
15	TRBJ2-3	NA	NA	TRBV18	TGTGCCAGCTCACCGACTACCCCTAGCACAGATACGCAGTATTTT	CASSPTTPSTDTQYF
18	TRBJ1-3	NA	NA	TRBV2	TGTGCCAGCAGTGAACCCCTAGACCGCTCGAGCTCTGGAAACACCATATATTTT	CASSEPLDRSSSGNTIYF
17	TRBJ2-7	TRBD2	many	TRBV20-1	TGCAGTGCTAGAGAGGAAACTAGCGGGGGGGTGGCCTACGAGCAGTACTTC	CSAREETSGGVAYEQYF
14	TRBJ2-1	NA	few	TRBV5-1	TGCGCCAGCAGCTTCCAACAGGGAAACAATGAGCAGTTCTTC	CASSFQQGNNEQFF
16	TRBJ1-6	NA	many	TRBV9	TGTGCCAGCAGCGCTCGTACCGGGACCACAAATTCACCCCTCCACTTT	CASSARTGTTNSPLHF
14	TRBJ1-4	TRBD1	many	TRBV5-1	TGCGCCAGCAGCGCCCGACAGGGGAATGAAAAACTGTTTTTT	CASSARQGNEKLFF
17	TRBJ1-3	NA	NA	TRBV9	TGTGCCAGCAGCAGCAGACTGGGGGGCAACACTGGAAACACCATATATTTT	CASSSRLGGNTGNTIYF
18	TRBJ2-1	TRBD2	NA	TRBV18	TGTGCCAGCTCACTTACTGGGACTAGCGGGAGTGCCAGGAATGAGCAGTTCTTC	CASSLTGTSGSARNEQFF
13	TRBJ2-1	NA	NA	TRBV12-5	TGTGCTAGTGGGCCAACCCTAGGGGGAAAACAGTTCTTC	CASGPTLGGKQFF
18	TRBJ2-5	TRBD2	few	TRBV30	TGTGCCTGGAGCGAACCGGGACTAGCGGGAACGTACCAAGAGACCCAGTACTTC	CAWSEPGLAGTYQETQYF
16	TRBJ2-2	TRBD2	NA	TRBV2	TGTGCCAGCAGGGAGACTAGCGGGAGTGGCGCCGGGGAGCTGTTTTTT	CASRETSGSGAGELFF
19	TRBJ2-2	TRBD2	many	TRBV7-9	TGTGCCAGCAGCCAACCCACCGGGAGGGCAGAGATTGGGGCCGGGGAGCTGTTTTTT	CASSQPTGRAEIGAGELFF
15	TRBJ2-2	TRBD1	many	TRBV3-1	TGTGCCAGCAGCCAGGGGACAGCGAACACCGGGGAGCTGTTTTTT	CASSQGTANTGELFF
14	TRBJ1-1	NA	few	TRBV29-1	TGCAGCGTTGCTGGCCCCTCTCTGAACACTGAAGCTTTCTTT	CSVAGPSLNTEAFF
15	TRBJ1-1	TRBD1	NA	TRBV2	TGTGCCAGCAGGTCCAGGGGGGGGGGGGAGAGAATGGCTTTCTTT	CASRSRGGGERMAFF
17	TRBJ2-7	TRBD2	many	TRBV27	TGTGCCAGCTCCGAGAGAGGGACTAGCGGGAGGGCGAGCGAGCAGTACTTC	CASSERGTSGRASEQYF
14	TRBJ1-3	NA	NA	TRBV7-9	TGTGCCAGCAGCTTAATAGGGGCTGGAAACACCATATATTTT	CASSLIGAGNTIYF
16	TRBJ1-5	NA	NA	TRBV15	TGTGCCACCAGCTCGCGGACCGCTCGCAACCCCCAGCCCCAGCATTTT	CATSSRTARNPQPQHF
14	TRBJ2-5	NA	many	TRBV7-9	TGTGCCAGCAGCTTCGGGCAGTACCAAGAGACCCAGTACTTC	CASSFGQYQETQYF
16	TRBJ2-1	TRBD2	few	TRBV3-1	TGTGCCAGCAGCCTCCGGACTAGCGGGAAAGGGGATGAGCAGTTCTTC	CASSLRTSGKGDEQFF
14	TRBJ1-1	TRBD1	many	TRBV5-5	TGTGCCAGCAGCTCGACAGGGGTGAGCACTGAAGCTTTCTTT	CASSSTGVSTEAFF
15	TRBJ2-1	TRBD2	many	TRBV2	TGTGCCAGCAGATCTCTGACTAGCGGGAGCAATGAGCAGTTCTTC	CASRSLTSGSNEQFF
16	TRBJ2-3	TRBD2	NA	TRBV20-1	TGCAGTGCTAGAGATCGGAGACTAGCTAGTGCAGATACGCAGTATTTT	CSARDRRLASADTQYF
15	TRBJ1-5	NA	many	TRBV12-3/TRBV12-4	TGTGCCAGCAGCCCCGGGGGGGGTGGCAATCAGCCCCAGCATTTT	CASSPGGGGNQPQHF
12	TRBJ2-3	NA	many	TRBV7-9	TGTGCCAGCAGCTTAGATAATCATCCGCAGTATTTT	CASSLDNHPQYF
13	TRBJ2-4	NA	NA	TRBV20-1	TGCAGTGCTAGCCCCGGGGGAAAAAACATTCAGTACTTC	CSASPGGKNIQYF
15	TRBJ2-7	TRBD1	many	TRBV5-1	TGCGCCAGCAGCCCGGGACAGTCTCACTTTTACGAGCAGTACTTC	CASSPGQSHFYEQYF
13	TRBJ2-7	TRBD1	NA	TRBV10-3	TGTGCCATCAGTGGAACAGGGGGCCACGAGCAGTACTTC	CAISGTGGHEQYF
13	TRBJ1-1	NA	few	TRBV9	TGTGCCAGCAGCGTAGAGGGCCTGGGCGAAGCTTTCTTT	CASSVEGLGEAFF
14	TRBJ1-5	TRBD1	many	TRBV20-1	TGCAGTGCTAGTCATACAGGGGGCCTCCAGCCCCAGCATTTT	CSASHTGGLQPQHF
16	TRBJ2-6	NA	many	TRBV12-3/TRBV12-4	TGTGCCAGCAGTTTCCCCCCGGCGGCTGGGGCCAACGTCCTGACTTTC	CASSFPPAAGANVLTF
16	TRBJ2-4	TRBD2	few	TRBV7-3	TGTGCCAGCAGCACCGGGGGTAGCGGGAGGGGTAACATTCAGTACTTC	CASSTGGSGRGNIQYF
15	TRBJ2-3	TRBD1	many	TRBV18	TGTGCCAGCTCAATAAACAGGGGGCAAGGAGATACGCAGTATTTT	CASSINRGQGDTQYF
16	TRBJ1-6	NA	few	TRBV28	TGTGCCAGCAGTTTCACAGGGAGCTCCTATAATTCACCCCTCCACTTT	CASSFTGSSYNSPLHF
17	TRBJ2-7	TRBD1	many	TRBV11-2	TGTGCCAGCAGCTTAGTGGTTGGCAGGACAGGGAAGTACGAGCAGTACTTC	CASSLVVGRTGKYEQYF
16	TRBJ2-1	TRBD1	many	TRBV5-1	TGCGCCAGCAGCACGCAACAGGGGCCCTACTACAATGAGCAGTTCTTC	CASSTQQGPYYNEQFF
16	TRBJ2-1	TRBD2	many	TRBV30	TGTGCCTGGAGCCCCTTTGGGACTAGCTTATTAAATGAGCAGTTCTTC	CAWSPFGTSLLNEQFF
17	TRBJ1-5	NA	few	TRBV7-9	TGTGCCAGCAGCTTAGCGCTTGAAGCATATAGCAATCAGCCCCAGCATTTT	CASSLALEAYSNQPQHF
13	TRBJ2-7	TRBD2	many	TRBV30	TGTGCCTGGGCGACTAGCGGGAGCTACGAGCAGTACTTC	CAWATSGSYEQYF
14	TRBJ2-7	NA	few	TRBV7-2	TGTGCCAGCAGCTTAATAGCGGCTGCGGGCGAGCAGTACTTC	CASSLIAAAGEQYF